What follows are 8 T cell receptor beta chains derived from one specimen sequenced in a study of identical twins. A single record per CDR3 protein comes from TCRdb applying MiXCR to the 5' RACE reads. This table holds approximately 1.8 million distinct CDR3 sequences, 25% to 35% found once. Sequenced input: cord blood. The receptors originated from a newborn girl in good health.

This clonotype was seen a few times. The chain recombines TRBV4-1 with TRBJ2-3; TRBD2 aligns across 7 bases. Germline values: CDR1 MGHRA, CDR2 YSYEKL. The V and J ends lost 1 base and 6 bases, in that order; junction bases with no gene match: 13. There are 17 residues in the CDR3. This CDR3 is CASSQVIKTSQQDTQYF. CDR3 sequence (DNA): TGCGCCAGCAGCCAAGTGATTAAGACTAGCCAACAGGATACGCAGTATTTT.

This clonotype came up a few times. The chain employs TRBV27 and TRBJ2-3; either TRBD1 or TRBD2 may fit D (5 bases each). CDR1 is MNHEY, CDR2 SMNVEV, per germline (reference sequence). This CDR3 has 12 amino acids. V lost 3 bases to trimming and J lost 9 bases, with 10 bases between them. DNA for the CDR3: TGTGCCAGCAGTTTTGAGGGGACGACGCAGTATTTT. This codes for CASSFEGTTQYF.

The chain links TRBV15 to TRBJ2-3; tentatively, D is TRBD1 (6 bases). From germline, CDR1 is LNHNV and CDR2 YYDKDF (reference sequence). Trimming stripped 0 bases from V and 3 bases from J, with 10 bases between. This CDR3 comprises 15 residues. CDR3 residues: CATSRDSGQTDTQYF. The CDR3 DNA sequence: TGTGCCACCAGCAGAGACTCGGGACAAACAGATACGCAGTATTTT.

CDR3 DNA sequence: TGTGCCAGCAGTTACTCGGTCCGGACTCTGGCAAACACCATATATTTT. Its translation: CASSYSVRTLANTIYF. The gene calls are TRBV6-5 and TRBJ1-3; the D is unclear. The CDR3 contains 16 residues. V was clipped by 0 bases and J by 6 bases, with 15 bases between them. Germline-derived CDR1 and CDR2 are MNHEY and SVGAGI.

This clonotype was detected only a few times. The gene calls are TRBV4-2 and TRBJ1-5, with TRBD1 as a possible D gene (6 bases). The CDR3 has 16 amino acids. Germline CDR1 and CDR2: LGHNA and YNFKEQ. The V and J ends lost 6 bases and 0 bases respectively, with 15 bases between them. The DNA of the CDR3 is TGTGCCAGCAGGGCGGGGGGCCTTTATAGCAATCAGCCCCAGCATTTT. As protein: CASRAGGLYSNQPQHF.

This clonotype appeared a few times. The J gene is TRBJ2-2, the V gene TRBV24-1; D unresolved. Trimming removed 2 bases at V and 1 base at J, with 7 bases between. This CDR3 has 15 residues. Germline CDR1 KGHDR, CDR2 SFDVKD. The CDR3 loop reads CATSDSTVNTGELFF. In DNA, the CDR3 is TGTGCCACCAGTGATTCGACTGTGAACACCGGGGAGCTGTTTTTT.

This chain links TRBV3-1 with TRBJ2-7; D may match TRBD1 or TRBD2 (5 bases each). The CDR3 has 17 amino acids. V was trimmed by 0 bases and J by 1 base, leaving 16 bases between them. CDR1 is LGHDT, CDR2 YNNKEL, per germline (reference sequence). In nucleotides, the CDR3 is TGTGCCAGCAGCCAAGATGGTAGGGGACCCAGATCCTACGAGCAGTACTTC. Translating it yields CASSQDGRGPRSYEQYF.

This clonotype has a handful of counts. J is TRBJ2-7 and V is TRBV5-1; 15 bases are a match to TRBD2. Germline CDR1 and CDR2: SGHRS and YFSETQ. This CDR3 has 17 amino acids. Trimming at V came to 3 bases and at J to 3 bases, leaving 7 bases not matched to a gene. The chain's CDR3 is CASSSGTSGGSYYEQYF. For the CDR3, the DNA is TGCGCCAGCAGCTCCGGGACTAGCGGGGGGTCATACTACGAGCAGTACTTC.